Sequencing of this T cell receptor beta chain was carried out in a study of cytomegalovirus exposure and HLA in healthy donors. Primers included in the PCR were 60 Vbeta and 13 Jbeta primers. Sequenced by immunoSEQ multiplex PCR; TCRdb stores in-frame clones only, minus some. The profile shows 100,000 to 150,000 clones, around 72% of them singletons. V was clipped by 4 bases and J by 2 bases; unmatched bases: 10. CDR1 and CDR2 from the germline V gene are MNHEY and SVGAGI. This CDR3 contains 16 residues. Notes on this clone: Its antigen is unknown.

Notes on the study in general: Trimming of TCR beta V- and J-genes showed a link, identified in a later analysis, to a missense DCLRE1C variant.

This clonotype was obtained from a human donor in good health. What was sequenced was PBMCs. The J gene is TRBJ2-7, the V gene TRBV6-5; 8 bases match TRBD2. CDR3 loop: CASSSLGGRKAYEQYF. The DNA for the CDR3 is TGTGCCAGCAGTTCTCTTGGCGGGAGGAAAGCCTACGAGCAGTACTTC.